Listed here are 18 T cell receptor beta chains from one sample, sequenced in a study of T cells in Graves' hyperthyroidism and ophthalmopathy. It was RNA transcripts that yielded the amplified TCR beta CDR3 regions. HTBI primers drove first-round RT-PCR of the TCR CDR3. Each CDR3 protein gets one entry after TCRdb re-called the multiplex PCR reads with MiXCR. The data show around 360,000 distinct CDR3 sequences, roughly 15% seen once. The sequenced sample consisted of blood. These receptors were collected from a woman in her sixties or seventies with Graves' ophthalmopathy.

This clonotype has ten or more counts. The chain has TRBV3-1 and TRBJ2-1; D is ambiguous. V lost 1 base and J 3 bases, leaving 10 bases between the germline ends. The germline V gene encodes CDR1 LGHDT and CDR2 YNNKEL (reference sequence). The CDR3 has 15 amino acids. CDR3 coding DNA: TGTGCCAGCAGCCAAGGCAGGAATTTCTACAATGAGCAGTTCTTC. Residues: CASSQGRNFYNEQFF.

The chain links TRBV28 to TRBJ1-5; TRBD1 aligns across 10 bases. Germline CDR1 reads MDHEN; CDR2 reads SYDVKM. CDR3 length: 16 residues. The V gene end was trimmed by 7 bases and the J gene end by 4 bases; junction bases not matched to a gene: 10. CDR3 bases: TGTGCCAGCACCCGACCCCGGACAGGGGGGAATCAGCCCCAGCATTTT. Residues: CASTRPRTGGNQPQHF.

This clonotype was picked up one time. V gene TRBV6-2 or TRBV6-3 combines with J gene TRBJ2-3; D possibly matches TRBD1 or TRBD2 (5 bases each). This CDR3 comprises 13 residues. Per the germline V gene, CDR1 is MNHEY and CDR2 is SVGEGT. V lost 6 bases to trimming and J lost 2 bases, with 9 bases between them. The CDR3 DNA is TGTGCCAGCAGGGGGGTAGTCACAGATACGCAGTATTTT. Its protein product is CASRGVVTDTQYF.

This clonotype was seen many times. This chain links TRBV7-9 with TRBJ1-2; TRBD1 is a possible D gene (5 bases). V lost 0 bases and J 2 bases, leaving 10 bases between the germline ends. In germline, CDR1 is SEHNR, CDR2 FQNEAQ (reference sequence). The CDR3 is 15 amino acids. The CDR3 region is CASSLAAGRNYGYTF. For the CDR3, the DNA is TGTGCCAGCAGCTTAGCGGCAGGGAGAAACTATGGCTACACCTTC.

In its sample, this clonotype was seen a few times. With a much larger clone just one base away, this may be a read error. No conserved phenylalanine or tryptophan is present at the end of the CDR3, so a read error is the likely explanation. V and J are TRBV3-1 and TRBJ1-6; D gene unclear. The germline V and J ends were trimmed by 2 bases and 7 bases, with 9 bases remaining between them. The germline CDR1 and CDR2 sequences are LGHDT and YNNKEL (reference sequence). The CDR3 covers 14 residues. The CDR3 DNA follows: TGTGCCAGCAGCCAAACAGATACCAATTCACCCCTCCACTCT. This codes for CASSQTDTNSPLHS.

This clonotype was seen once. A much larger clone lies one base from this, so it may be a read error. The V gene is TRBV12-3 or TRBV12-4, the J gene TRBJ1-5; perhaps TRBD1 as D (6 bases). V was cut by 7 bases and J by 8 bases, with 12 bases left in between. The CDR3 extends over 12 amino acids. CDR3 sequence (DNA): TGTGCCAGCACTACAAGGGACAAGCCCCAGCATTTT. As protein: CASTTRDKPQHF.

This clonotype has a count of ten or more. This chain joins TRBV5-1 and TRBJ2-4; 7 nucleotides line up with TRBD2. This CDR3 region has 18 residues. Trimming took 4 bases from V and 3 from J; bases not matched to a gene: 16. Germline V CDR1 and CDR2: SGHRS, YFSETQ. The CDR3 loop reads CASSENSLREESKNIQYF. In nucleotides, the CDR3 is TGCGCCAGCAGCGAAAACAGTCTCCGGGAGGAAAGCAAAAACATTCAGTACTTC.

This clonotype has a count of ten or more. The genes are TRBV6-1 and TRBJ2-1; D uncertain. Trimming shortened V by 7 bases and J by 7 bases, and 20 bases separated the two germline ends. Germline CDR1 reads MNHNS; CDR2 reads SASEGT. The CDR3 is 15 residues long. The CDR3 protein is CASIDDGSLGNEQFF. CDR3 sequence (DNA): TGTGCCAGCATCGACGACGGATCCCTGGGGAATGAGCAGTTCTTC.

This clonotype occurred many times. The chain joins TRBV3-1 to TRBJ1-1, with 7 nucleotides matching TRBD1. This CDR3 comprises 16 residues. Trimming removed 0 bases from V and 1 base from J; junction bases left unmatched: 5. Germline V gene data show CDR1 as LGHDT and CDR2 as YNNKEL (reference sequence). The CDR3, as DNA: TGTGCCAGCAGCCAAGATTTTGAGGGGGCGAACACTGAAGCTTTCTTT. Amino acid sequence: CASSQDFEGANTEAFF.

Remarks on this clonotype: A much more abundant neighbour one base away suggests this may be a read error. This chain joins TRBV28 and TRBJ2-7; TRBD2 aligns across 7 bases. Germline loops: CDR1 MDHEN, CDR2 SYDVKM. The CDR3 spans 14 residues. The CDR3 nucleotides are TGTGCCTGCAGGGCAACTAGCGCGGCCTACGAGCAGTACTTC. This sequence encodes CACRATSAAYEQYF.

This clonotype has more than one count but fewer than ten. The chain uses TRBV7-9 and TRBJ2-7, with 7 bases aligning to TRBD1. The CDR3 is 14 residues long. Germline values: CDR1 SEHNR, CDR2 FQNEAQ (reference sequence). The junction had 7 bases not matched to a gene; V was cut back by 3 bases and J by 5 bases. Written as DNA, the CDR3 is TGTGCCAGCAGCTTGGGGACAGTAGCTGACGAGCAGTACTTC. It translates to CASSLGTVADEQYF.

The CDR3 is CASSRRAGSVRGANTGELFF. CDR3 bases: TGTGCCAGCAGCCGAAGGGCAGGGAGTGTTAGAGGGGCGAACACCGGGGAGCTGTTTTTT. V usage is TRBV3-1 and J usage is TRBJ2-2; D tentatively fits TRBD1 or TRBD2 (5 bases each). Trimming stripped 4 bases from V and 0 bases from J, with 24 bases between. CDR3 length: 20 residues. Per germline, CDR1 LGHDT and CDR2 YNNKEL (reference sequence).

The J gene is TRBJ2-4, the V gene TRBV20-1; D is possibly TRBD1 or TRBD2 (5 bases each). Trimming shortened V by 1 base and J by 1 base, and 17 bases separated the two germline ends. In germline, CDR1 is DFQATT, CDR2 SNEGSKA (reference sequence). The CDR3 loop spans 17 amino acids. CDR3 sequence: CSARGGRGSRAKNIQYF. Written as DNA, the CDR3 is TGCAGTGCTAGAGGAGGCCGGGGCAGTAGGGCCAAAAACATTCAGTACTTC.

This clonotype was observed a handful of times. The chain recombines TRBV12-3 or TRBV12-4 with TRBJ2-7; D gene unclear. The length of the CDR3 is 14 residues. The germline V and J ends were trimmed by 0 bases and 4 bases, with 10 bases remaining between them. The CDR3 region has the DNA TGTGCCAGCAGTTTAGCGCTAGGAATTTACGAGCAGTACTTC. This encodes CASSLALGIYEQYF.

There are a few counts of this clonotype. This chain joins TRBV29-1 and TRBJ2-5; D remains unclear. V gave up 4 bases and J gave up 1 base, with 16 bases separating them. The CDR3 has 15 amino acids. CDR1 SQVTM and CDR2 ANQGSEA come from the germline V gene. The CDR3 region is CSVVDTILLQETQYF. The CDR3 DNA reads as TGCAGCGTTGTAGACACAATCCTACTCCAAGAGACCCAGTACTTC.

This chain connects TRBV6-1 to TRBJ2-3; either TRBD1 or TRBD2 may fit D (7 bases each). Trimming stripped 1 base from V and 4 bases from J, with 15 bases between. CDR1 is MNHNS and CDR2 is SASEGT in the germline V gene. CDR3 length equals 16 residues. The CDR3 DNA reads as TGTGCCAGCAGTGAAGTAGAGGGGAGGGGGCCAGATACGCAGTATTTT. It is translated as CASSEVEGRGPDTQYF.

A word on this clonotype: It may be a read error: a sequence one base away is much more abundant. This chain joins TRBV20-1 and TRBJ2-7; 8 bases fit TRBD1. The germline gives CDR1 DFQATT, CDR2 SNEGSKA (reference sequence). Germline trimming cut 4 bases from V and 0 bases from J; bases unmatched to any gene: 5. The CDR3 contains 14 residues. The CDR3 reads CSATGQANSYEQYF. The DNA for the CDR3 is TGCAGTGCTACGGGACAGGCAAACTCCTACGAGCAGTACTTC.

Many counts were recorded for this clonotype. The chain uses TRBV7-8 and TRBJ2-7; 12 bases fit TRBD1. This CDR3 spans 17 amino acids. The germline CDR1 and CDR2 sequences are SGHVS and FQNEAQ. Trimming at V came to 1 base and at J to 4 bases, leaving 8 bases not matched to a gene. In nucleotides, the CDR3 is TGTGCCAGCAGCTTAGTCGGGACAGGGGGCGCAAGGTACGAGCAGTACTTC. Translated: CASSLVGTGGARYEQYF. Supplemented by reference TRBV7-8 and TRBJ2-7, the full variable domain reads GAGVSQSPRYKVAKRGQDVALRCDPISGHVSLFWYQQALGQGPEFLTYFQNEAQLDKSGLPSDRFFAERPEGSVSTLKIQRTQQEDSAVYLCASSLVGTGGARYEQYFGPGTRLTVT.